This T cell receptor (beta chain) is from a study of spatial heterogeneity in lung cancer. The study, taken as a whole, reports: Intratumoral expanded alpha and beta TCR counts were found to track tumor mutation counts.

The J segment lost 1 base and the V segment lost 3 bases, leaving 6 bases of the junction unmatched. The CDR3 runs to 16 residues. Looked up from germline, CDR1 is SGHNT and CDR2 is YYREEE (reference sequence). The time point: sample taken at primary tumor resection. Without sorting, whole RNA was sequenced from tumor, nontumor lung or frozen PBMC. This clonotype has at least ten counts. Its target is not known. TCRdb redid the calling of the 5' RACE reads with MiXCR, one entry per CDR3 protein. Here the sample spans more than 5,000 distinct CDR3 sequences, 7% to 8% being singletons. Specimen: lung tumor tissue, collected at surgery. This sequence joins TRBV5-4 and TRBJ2-2; 7 bases map to TRBD2. The sequence derives from a female donor with early-stage non-small cell lung cancer. In DNA, the CDR3 is TGTGCCAGCAGCTCGGGACTACCCCTGAACACCGGGGAGCTGTTTTTT. Amino acids: CASSSGLPLNTGELFF.